What follows are 12 T cell receptor beta chains derived from one specimen sequenced in a study of cytomegalovirus exposure and HLA in healthy donors (dated by TCRdb to 2016 to 2017). Library prep was done by the immunoSEQ multiplex PCR assay. A mixture of 60 forward primers for TCR Vbeta segments and 13 reverse primers for TCR Jbeta segments was used in the multiplex PCR. Here the immuneACCESS table is served through TCRdb, limited to in-frame sequences with V and J called. Missing clones are a known gap in these copies; in checked studies unresolved V genes cover under half, and the rest lacks a known reason. Across this sample there are about 120,000 clones, with under 85% seen only once. The top ten clones comprise approximately 3.7% of the sample. The material sequenced was PBMCs. Receptors originate from a human donor in good health.

The rearrangement links TRBV12-5 to TRBJ2-1, with 8 bases fitting TRBD1. Looked up from germline, CDR1 is LGHNT and CDR2 is FRNRAP. CDR3 length: 15 amino acids. The V and J ends lost 4 bases and 2 bases, in that order; junction bases with no gene match: 4. The DNA for the CDR3 is TGTGCTAGTGGTTCCCCAGGGGGCACCTACAATGAGCAGTTCTTC. It specifies CASGSPGGTYNEQFF.

This chain links TRBV7-2 with TRBJ2-7, with TRBD1 matching 9 bases. The CDR3 length is 15 residues. With 5 bases clipped from V and 2 bases from J, the junction kept 7 bases outside the gene matches. The germline gives CDR1 SGHTA, CDR2 FQGNSA. The chain's CDR3 is CASSPGTGRPYEQYF. The CDR3 nucleotides read TGTGCCAGCAGCCCCGGGACAGGGAGACCCTACGAGCAGTACTTC.

J is TRBJ2-7 and V is TRBV15; tentatively, D is TRBD2 (6 bases). Germline V gene data show CDR1 as LNHNV and CDR2 as YYDKDF (reference sequence). Trimming pared 5 bases from V and 4 bases from J, leaving 15 bases between. The CDR3 extends over 14 amino acids. CDR3 coding DNA: TGTGCCACCAGCGACGACTTGGGGAGGTACGAGCAGTACTTC. Translating gives CATSDDLGRYEQYF.

This clone was seen only once. The J gene is TRBJ1-2, the V gene TRBV6-5; TRBD1 matches at 8 bases. With V trimmed by 2 bases and J by 4 bases, 6 bases remained unmatched. The germline V gene has CDR1 MNHEY and CDR2 SVGAGI. The CDR3 runs 15 residues. CDR3 nucleotides: TGTGCCAGCAGTTACGGACAGGGAGGGGTCTATGGCTACACCTTC. It is translated as CASSYGQGGVYGYTF.

The chain is built from TRBV6-6 and TRBJ2-4; 7 bases fit TRBD2. This CDR3 has 15 residues. From germline, CDR1 is MNHNY and CDR2 SVGAGI (reference sequence). The V gene end was trimmed by 4 bases and the J gene end by 12 bases; junction bases not matched to a gene: 15. For the CDR3, the DNA is TGTGCCAGCAGTTCCAGGGAGCCGGGAGGTCACAGTCAGTACTTC. This gives the protein CASSSREPGGHSQYF.

The CDR3 loop reads CASSYLGYGYTF. The CDR3 region has the DNA TGTGCCAGCAGTTACCTAGGCTATGGCTACACCTTC. The chain employs TRBV6-5 and TRBJ1-2; D ambiguous. This CDR3 is built from 12 residues. Germline V gene lookup returns CDR1 MNHEY and CDR2 SVGAGI. V lost 2 bases and J 4 bases, leaving 5 bases between the germline ends.

The chain recombines TRBV27 with TRBJ1-1; D not certain. The CDR3 extends over 13 amino acids. The germline CDR1 and CDR2 sequences are MNHEY and SMNVEV (reference sequence). V shed 3 bases and J shed 1 base, with 6 bases lying between them. CDR3 protein: CASSLNRNTEAFF. CDR3 nucleotides: TGTGCCAGCAGTTTGAATAGGAACACTGAAGCTTTCTTT.

The chain carries TRBV4-1 and TRBJ2-7; 11 nucleotides agree with TRBD2. The CDR3 loop spans 14 amino acids. The germline gives CDR1 MGHRA, CDR2 YSYEKL. J was trimmed by 8 bases and V by 3 bases; bases with no gene match: 6. The CDR3, as DNA: TGCGCCAGCAGCCAGACTAGCGGGGTAGGAAAGCAGTACTTC. Residues: CASSQTSGVGKQYF.

V is TRBV6-5 and J is TRBJ2-2, with 7 bases that match TRBD1. The CDR3 totals 13 residues. Germline assignment: CDR1 MNHEY and CDR2 SVGAGI. The V and J ends lost 8 bases and 0 bases, in that order; junction bases with no gene match: 0. This CDR3 is CASGTANTGELFF. Here the CDR3 DNA reads TGTGCCAGCGGGACAGCGAACACCGGGGAGCTGTTTTTT.

This clone occurred a few times. The chain links TRBV19 to TRBJ2-3; D may be TRBD1 (6 bases). V was trimmed by 7 bases and J by 0 bases, leaving 8 bases between them. The germline V gene encodes CDR1 LNHDA and CDR2 SQIVND (reference sequence). The CDR3 covers 13 residues. The CDR3 loop is CASTQGSTDTQYF. CDR3 DNA sequence: TGTGCCAGTACCCAGGGGAGCACAGATACGCAGTATTTT.

The chain employs TRBV5-8 and TRBJ2-7; perhaps TRBD2 as D (5 bases). V was shortened by 1 base and J by 4 bases, with 18 bases between the two germline ends. Germline CDR1 reads SGHTS; CDR2 reads YDEGEE. This CDR3 spans 16 amino acids. The CDR3 loop is CASSLRYGEGWYEQYF. Here the CDR3 DNA reads TGTGCCAGCAGCTTGAGATACGGGGAAGGTTGGTACGAGCAGTACTTC.

The chain uses TRBV5-1 and TRBJ1-1, with TRBD1 identical over 7 bases. V dropped 4 bases and J dropped 1; count of bases not matched to a gene: 7. This CDR3 is 15 amino acids long. The germline gives CDR1 SGHRS, CDR2 YFSETQ. This chain's CDR3 is CASSIGQVGNTEAFF. The CDR3 DNA reads as TGCGCCAGCAGCATCGGACAGGTGGGGAACACTGAAGCTTTCTTT.